This T cell receptor beta chain was sequenced for a study of blood T cell repertoires in COVID-19. This clone was counted a single time. Some clones are missing from TCRdb's copy, which holds only in-frame ones; the method was immunoSEQ multiplex PCR. The repertoire holds 150,000 to 250,000 clones, around 75% seen once, with 6% in the top ten. The TCR was taken from a woman aged 40-49 years with COVID-19, enrolled during active disease. Sequencing input: peripheral blood.

This CDR3 reads CASSLRGNNQPQHF. In DNA form, the CDR3 reads TGTGCCAGCAGCTTGCGGGGGAACAATCAGCCCCAGCATTTT. The rearrangement uses TRBV5-6 and TRBJ1-5; maybe TRBD1 (5 bases). The CDR3 contains 14 residues. V was pared by 1 base and J by 3 bases, with 8 bases between. Per germline, CDR1 SGHDT and CDR2 YYEEEE.